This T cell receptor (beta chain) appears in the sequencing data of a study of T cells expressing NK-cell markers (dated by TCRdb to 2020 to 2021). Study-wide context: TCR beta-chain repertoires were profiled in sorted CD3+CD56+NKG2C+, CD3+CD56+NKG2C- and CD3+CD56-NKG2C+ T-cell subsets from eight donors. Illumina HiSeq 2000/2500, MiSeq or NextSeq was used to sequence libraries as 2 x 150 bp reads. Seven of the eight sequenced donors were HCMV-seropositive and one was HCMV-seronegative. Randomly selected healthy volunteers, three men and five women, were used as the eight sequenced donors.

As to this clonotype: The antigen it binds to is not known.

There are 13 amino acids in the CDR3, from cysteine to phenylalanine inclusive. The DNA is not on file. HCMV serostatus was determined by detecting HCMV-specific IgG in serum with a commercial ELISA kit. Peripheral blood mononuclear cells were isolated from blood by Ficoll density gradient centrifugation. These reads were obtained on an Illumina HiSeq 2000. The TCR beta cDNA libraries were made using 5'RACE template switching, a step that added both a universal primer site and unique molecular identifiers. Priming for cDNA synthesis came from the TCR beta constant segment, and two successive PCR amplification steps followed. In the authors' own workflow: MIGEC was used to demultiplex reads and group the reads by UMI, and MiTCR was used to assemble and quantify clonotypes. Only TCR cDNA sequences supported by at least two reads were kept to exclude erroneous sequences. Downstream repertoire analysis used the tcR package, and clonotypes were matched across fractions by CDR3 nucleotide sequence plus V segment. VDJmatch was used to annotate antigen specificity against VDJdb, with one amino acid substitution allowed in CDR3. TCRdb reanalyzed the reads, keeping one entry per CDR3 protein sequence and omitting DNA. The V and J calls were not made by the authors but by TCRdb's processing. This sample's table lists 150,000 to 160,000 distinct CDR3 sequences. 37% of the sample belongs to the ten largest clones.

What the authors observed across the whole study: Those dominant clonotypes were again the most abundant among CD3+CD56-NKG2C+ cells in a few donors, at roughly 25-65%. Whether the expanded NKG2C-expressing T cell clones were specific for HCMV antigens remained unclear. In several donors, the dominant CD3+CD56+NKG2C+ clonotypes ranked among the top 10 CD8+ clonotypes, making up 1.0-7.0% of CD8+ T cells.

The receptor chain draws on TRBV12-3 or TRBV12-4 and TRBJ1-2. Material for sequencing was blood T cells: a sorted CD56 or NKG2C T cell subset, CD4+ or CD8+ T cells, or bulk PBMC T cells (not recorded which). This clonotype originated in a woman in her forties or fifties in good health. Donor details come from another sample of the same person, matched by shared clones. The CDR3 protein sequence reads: CATMGYLTYGYTF.